The clone carrying this T cell receptor (beta chain) was detected ten times or more. With 0 bases removed from V and 8 bases from J, the gap between germline ends came to 13 bases. Germline-derived CDR1 and CDR2 are LNHNV and YYDKDF (reference sequence). The CDR3 loop spans 14 amino acids. TCR beta CDR3 regions were amplified from RNA transcripts. Second-round multiplex PCR came after a first-round RT-PCR that employed HTBI primers. A single record per CDR3 protein comes from TCRdb applying MiXCR to the multiplex PCR reads. Among roughly 420,000 distinct CDR3 sequences, around 20% were seen once, and the ten largest hold 3%. This specimen belongs to a study of Graves' ophthalmopathy and Graves' hyperthyroidism. About the research overall: Peripheral blood samples were taken at initial diagnosis, before any treatment.

The J gene is TRBJ1-1, the V gene TRBV15, with D uncertain. The receptor's source is a woman aged 18-30 years with stable Graves' hyperthyroidism. The sample consisted of peripheral blood. Here the CDR3 reads CATSRDQTPREAFF. CDR3 DNA: TGTGCCACCAGCAGAGATCAGACTCCCCGGGAAGCTTTCTTT.